This T cell receptor (beta chain) was sequenced in a study of OX40 agonist ivuxolimab in advanced cancers. Study-wide findings and caveats: Clones of CD4+ and CD8+ blood T cells grew by week 6 at doses of 0.1 to 3.0 mg/kg. In a subset of nonresponders, normalized T-cell clonal expansion was also low.

Profiling relied on immunoSEQ multiplex PCR, and the TCRdb table lists in-frame clones only, not all of them. Of fewer than 20,000 clones listed, 73% are singletons. This clone was found a few times. Its antigen is as yet unknown. This clonotype was obtained from an adult with an advanced solid tumor such as melanoma, head and neck, liver or kidney cancer. Specimen: CD4+ or CD8+ T cells sorted from blood, collected in a trial of the OX40 agonist ivuxolimab.

The CDR3 sequence is CASSQWQGFSEQYF. DNA of the CDR3: TGCGCCAGCAGCCAGTGGCAGGGTTTTTCCGAGCAGTACTTC. The rearrangement joins TRBV5-1 to TRBJ2-7; D is perhaps TRBD1 (5 bases). This CDR3 spans 14 amino acids. V was cut by 4 bases and J by 6 bases, with 17 bases left in between. Germline-derived CDR1 and CDR2 are SGHRS and YFSETQ.